The 20 T cell receptor beta chains reported below all come from one sample, sequenced in a study of shared clonotypes between healthy human individuals. Sequencing was performed with immunoSEQ multiplex PCR; in TCRdb, only in-frame clones are kept and a portion is missing. The sample has about 2,200,000 clones; roughly 91% are singletons. CD45RO-negative, CCR7-selected cells formed the naive CD8 fraction, which excluded terminally differentiated effector memory CD45RA+ cells. Sequencing was done on a sample of naive CD8+ T cells from PBMCs. Receptors were obtained from a man aged 18 to 29 in good health. Some clones in this sample may be carry-over from other donors' samples.

The V gene is TRBV19, the J gene TRBJ1-4; TRBD1 is a possible D gene (5 bases). V gave up 5 bases and J gave up 0 bases, with 16 bases separating them. Germline lookup yields CDR1 LNHDA and CDR2 SQIVND (reference sequence). The CDR3 has 17 amino acids. The CDR3 nucleotides read TGTGCCAGTAGTTTACGGGGCCTTTGGCCAACTAATGAAAAACTGTTTTTT. Translation: CASSLRGLWPTNEKLFF.

This sequence joins TRBV7-9 and TRBJ2-1; 7 bases fit TRBD2. This CDR3 spans 14 amino acids. The V segment lost 7 bases and the J segment 1 base; nucleotides outside the gene matches: 4. Germline V gene lookup returns CDR1 SEHNR and CDR2 FQNEAQ (reference sequence). The CDR3 spells CASIGRESYNEQFF. The CDR3 DNA reads TGTGCCAGCATAGGGAGGGAGTCCTACAATGAGCAGTTCTTC.

Note on this clone: The same CDR3 is also encoded by other DNA sequences in this sample. This chain links TRBV20-1 with TRBJ2-1, with D unclear. The germline gives CDR1 DFQATT, CDR2 SNEGSKA (reference sequence). CDR3 length: 11 amino acids. Trimming cost V 3 bases and J 9 bases, with 9 bases left between them. For the CDR3, the DNA is TGCAGTGCTAGGATTTACGGTGAGCAGTTCTTC. Its translation is CSARIYGEQFF.

The chain has TRBV28 and TRBJ2-7; D uncertain. V was cut by 3 bases and J by 3 bases, with 18 bases left in between. CDR1 is MDHEN, CDR2 SYDVKM, per germline. The CDR3 length is 16 residues. As DNA, the CDR3 is TGTGCCAGCAGTTTGGGCCCCCCCGGGTCGGGCTACGAGCAGTACTTC. Encoded protein: CASSLGPPGSGYEQYF. Looking up the rest from reference TRBV28 and TRBJ2-7 gives the full variable domain: DVKVTQSSRYLVKRTGEKVFLECVQDMDHENMFWYRQDPGLGLRLIYFSYDVKMKEKGDIPEGYSVSREKKERFSLILESASTNQTSMYLCASSLGPPGSGYEQYFGPGTRLTVT.

The chain carries TRBV11-2 and TRBJ1-4; tentatively, D is TRBD1 (6 bases). Trimming pared 5 bases from V and 4 bases from J, leaving 14 bases between. The germline CDR1 and CDR2 sequences are SGHAT and FQNNGV. The CDR3 extends over 15 amino acids. DNA of the CDR3: TGTGCCAGCAGCCCTAAGACAGGACTTAATGAAAAACTGTTTTTT. Translating it yields CASSPKTGLNEKLFF.

The V call is TRBV10-3, the J call TRBJ2-3, with D uncertain. V lost 6 bases and J 2 bases, leaving 15 bases between the germline ends. CDR1 is ENHRY, CDR2 SYGVKD, per germline. The CDR3 has 15 amino acids. CDR3 coding DNA: TGTGCCATCAGCTCAGTAGAGAGGATCACAGATACGCAGTATTTT. Residues: CAISSVERITDTQYF.

This chain joins TRBV7-6 and TRBJ2-2, with 7 nucleotides matching TRBD1. The CDR3 has 19 amino acids. Trimming took 4 bases from V and 4 from J; bases not matched to a gene: 18. CDR1 SGHVS and CDR2 FNYEAQ come from the germline V gene. The CDR3: CASSSSWDQGEKGTGELFF. CDR3 coding DNA: TGTGCCAGCAGCTCATCGTGGGATCAGGGGGAAAAGGGCACCGGGGAGCTGTTTTTT. Together with reference TRBV7-6 and TRBJ2-2, the CDR3 gives the full variable domain: GAGVSQSPRYKVTKRGQDVALRCDPISGHVSLYWYRQALGQGPEFLTYFNYEAQQDKSGLPNDRFSAERPEGSISTLTIQRTEQRDSAMYRCASSSSWDQGEKGTGELFFGEGSRLTVL.

The rearrangement uses TRBV29-1 and TRBJ2-5; no clear D. The DNA end lines up better with TRBJ2-7; the J call may be wrong. The CDR3 has 11 amino acids. The germline gives CDR1 SQVTM, CDR2 ANQGSEA. The CDR3 sequence is CSVAGTYEQYF. DNA for the CDR3: TGCAGCGTTGCTGGGACCTACGAGCAGTACTTC.

The V gene is TRBV7-9, the J gene TRBJ1-2, with D possibly being TRBD1 (5 bases). The CDR3 has 13 residues. V lost 5 bases and J 6 bases, leaving 13 bases between the germline ends. Germline assignment: CDR1 SEHNR and CDR2 FQNEAQ (reference sequence). Here the CDR3 reads CASSDWDEHGYTF. The CDR3 DNA sequence: TGTGCCAGCAGCGACTGGGACGAACATGGCTACACCTTC. Using reference TRBV7-9 and TRBJ1-2 for the parts outside the CDR3, the full variable domain is DTGVSQNPRHKITKRGQNVTFRCDPISEHNRLYWYRQTLGQGPEFLTYFQNEAQLEKSRLLSDRFSAERPKGSFSTLEIQRTEQGDSAMYLCASSDWDEHGYTFGSGTRLTVV.

The chain combines TRBV7-2 with TRBJ2-7, with D perhaps TRBD2 (6 bases). Germline lookup yields CDR1 SGHTA and CDR2 FQGNSA. Trimming took 8 bases from V and 4 from J, leaving 24 bases between them. This CDR3 has 16 residues. CDR3 residues: CASQQIIGTGLYEQYF. The CDR3 nucleotides read TGTGCCAGCCAGCAGATCATCGGGACTGGATTATACGAGCAGTACTTC.

This clone showed up just once. This sequence joins TRBV9 and TRBJ2-1, with 10 bases aligning to TRBD1. From germline, CDR1 is SGDLS and CDR2 YYNGEE. Trimming took 4 bases from V and 5 from J; bases not matched to a gene: 9. This CDR3 spans 16 amino acids. The CDR3 DNA sequence: TGTGCCAGCAGCACTCCCAGGACAGGGGGTGACAATGAGCAGTTCTTC. Encoded protein: CASSTPRTGGDNEQFF.

This rearrangement joins TRBV7-9 to TRBJ1-2, with 12 bases identical to TRBD1. J gave up 6 bases and V 3 bases, and 8 bases lay outside the gene matches. Germline-derived CDR1 and CDR2 are SEHNR and FQNEAQ (reference sequence). CDR3 size: 16 residues. The chain's CDR3 is CASSFRDRGRLDGYTF. The CDR3 DNA sequence: TGTGCCAGCAGCTTCCGGGACAGGGGGCGTTTGGATGGCTACACCTTC.

This chain links TRBV19 with TRBJ1-4; no reliable D call. Germline-derived CDR1 and CDR2 are LNHDA and SQIVND (reference sequence). V lost 4 bases to trimming and J lost 0 bases, with 9 bases between them. There are 15 residues in the CDR3. CDR3 nucleotides: TGTGCCAGTAGTAGTCGTGGTGCAACTAATGAAAAACTGTTTTTT. Translating gives CASSSRGATNEKLFF.

The genes are TRBV7-6 and TRBJ1-4; TRBD1 aligns across 9 bases. CDR3 length: 15 residues. Germline CDR1 reads SGHVS; CDR2 reads FNYEAQ. V lost 5 bases and J lost 6; bases outside the gene matches: 7. DNA of the CDR3: TGTGCCAGCAGCCGCAGGGACAGGGAGGATGAAAAACTGTTTTTT. Its translation: CASSRRDREDEKLFF.

This sequence joins TRBV7-9 and TRBJ2-5; 12 nucleotides match TRBD1. After removal of 7 bases from V and 5 bases from J, the junction contained 8 bases not matched to a gene. Germline V gene sequence: CDR1 SEHNR, CDR2 FQNEAQ (reference sequence). This CDR3 contains 15 residues. The CDR3 DNA is TGTGCCAGCACGCCCGGGACAGGGGGCTTGGAGACCCAGTACTTC. It codes for CASTPGTGGLETQYF.

The chain carries TRBV27 and TRBJ2-7, with D unresolved. The CDR3 loop spans 12 amino acids. V was clipped by 3 bases and J by 7 bases, with 10 bases between them. The germline gives CDR1 MNHEY, CDR2 SMNVEV (reference sequence). The DNA for the CDR3 is TGTGCCAGCAGTTTTGACGGATGGGAGCAGTACTTC. It yields the protein CASSFDGWEQYF.

The CDR3 bases are TGTGCCAGTAGTATAGGTCTGGACGAGCAGTACTTC. This gives the protein CASSIGLDEQYF. The chain has TRBV19 and TRBJ2-7; D is uncertain. V gave up 1 base and J gave up 5 bases, with 6 bases separating them. The germline V gene has CDR1 LNHDA and CDR2 SQIVND (reference sequence). CDR3 length: 12 amino acids. The variable domain in full, with the rest retrieved from reference TRBV19 and TRBJ2-7, is DGGITQSPKYLFRKEGQNVTLSCEQNLNHDAMYWYRQDPGQGLRLIYYSQIVNDFQKGDIAEGYSVSREKKESFPLTVTSAQKNPTAFYLCASSIGLDEQYFGPGTRLTVT.

Only one count was recorded for this clone. The chain employs TRBV10-3 and TRBJ2-5, with D possibly matching TRBD1 (5 bases). This CDR3 spans 14 amino acids. Germline V gene data show CDR1 as ENHRY and CDR2 as SYGVKD. Trimming shortened V by 10 bases and J by 3 bases, and 18 bases separated the two germline ends. CDR3 in amino acids: CATQGALRKETQYF. CDR3 coding DNA: TGTGCCACCCAGGGTGCACTCAGAAAAGAGACCCAGTACTTC.

V is TRBV28 and J is TRBJ2-7, with 13 positions matching TRBD2. The CDR3 is made up of 17 amino acids. Germline V gene sequence: CDR1 MDHEN, CDR2 SYDVKM. The V segment lost 3 bases and the J segment 6 bases; nucleotides outside the gene matches: 11. The CDR3 sequence: CASSFSRTSGSRGEQYF. CDR3 DNA sequence: TGTGCCAGCAGTTTCAGCAGGACTAGCGGGAGCCGGGGCGAGCAGTACTTC.

This chain joins TRBV5-6 and TRBJ2-7, with D possibly being TRBD1 (5 bases). Trimming removed 4 bases from V and 4 bases from J, with 12 bases in between. CDR1 is SGHDT and CDR2 is YYEEEE in the germline V gene. This CDR3 comprises 13 residues. CDR3 nucleotides: TGTGCCAGCAGCCAGGGTATCTCATACGAGCAGTACTTC. Translating gives CASSQGISYEQYF.